The entry below gives a single TCR beta chain sequence along with its context. Its antigen remains unknown. Germline values: CDR1 SGHTA, CDR2 FQGNSA. Trimming removed 4 bases at V and 1 base at J, with 14 bases between. The CDR3 covers 17 residues. Samples with a second dose at about 4 or about 12 weeks were pooled together. This record belongs to a study of T cell responses to AZD1222 COVID-19 vaccine. Study observations and caveats: Regions 160-218 and 743-854 held dominance among vaccine-associated CD4 TCRs, which spanned spike.

The repertoire was sequenced with immunoSEQ multiplex PCR; TCRdb's copy has only in-frame clones and lacks some. Among about 140,000 clones listed, around 91% were seen once. This TCR derives from an adult who received the AZD1222 COVID-19 vaccine. V gene TRBV7-2 combines with J gene TRBJ2-6; tentatively, D is TRBD1 or TRBD2 (5 bases each). The sequenced sample was peripheral blood, obtained 28 days after the second AZD1222 dose. The CDR3 DNA is TGTGCCAGCAGCTCCCGGGGACCCTATTCTGGGGCCAACGTCCTGACTTTC. Translating gives CASSSRGPYSGANVLTF.